Here is one T cell receptor beta chain with its context. The CDR3 consists of 14 residues. CDR1 and CDR2 (germline): KGHSH, LQKENI. The junction had 5 bases not matched to a gene; V was cut back by 3 bases and J by 6 bases. In the source study's methods: Amplification of reference gene primers provided the estimated nucleated cell counts. Sequencing used immunoSEQ multiplex PCR; TCRdb keeps in-frame clones, though not all of them. V, J and clone size are taken as reported in that table, and D and trimming were inferred from the DNA itself. The table records about 190,000 clones, roughly 80% of them present only once. The source of the sample is a study of blood T cell repertoires in COVID-19. For the study at large: Samples representing acute and convalescent COVID-19 were sourced from the United States, Italy and Spain. PBMCs, B-cell-depleted T cells, or T cells were the source of the cDNA or gDNA that made up the material.

The receptor comes from a woman aged 50 to 65 with acute or convalescent COVID-19. Sequenced: peripheral blood. The chain combines TRBV18 with TRBJ1-1; 9 bases align to TRBD1. The CDR3 DNA is TGTGCCAGCTCACCCGGACAGGGGAGTGCTGAAGCTTTCTTT. As protein: CASSPGQGSAEAFF.